This paragraph covers one T cell receptor beta chain sequence. The antigen it recognizes is unknown. Within one base of it there is no much larger clone, and no base qualities were kept. The data belong to a study of blood T cell repertoires in COVID-19 (dated by TCRdb to about 2020). Concerning the study at large: Collaborator samples came from the United States, Italy and Spain and covered acute and convalescent phases of COVID-19. The prospective study material was composed of cDNA or gDNA derived from T cells, B-cell-depleted T cells, or PBMCs. Subjects who had been exposed to COVID-19, were actively infected with it, or had recovered from it provided the deeply sampled blood TCRbeta repertoires that made up the dataset. The repertoires were released in a freely available public database meant as a resource for research on the immune response to SARS-CoV-2. Samples came from the ongoing ImmuneRACE study (first 160 participants) plus 1,254 subjects from 6 global collaborators. A de-identified subject ID, COVID-19 status, age in years and sex were almost always included in the sample metadata. Where available, HLA class I and class II types were taken from metadata supplied by the sample provider and were not determined by assay-based typing.

Beyond this particular receptor, the publication reports: How much clinical and demographic metadata was included differed by source and by participant, and the metadata was provided uncurated.

The immunoSEQ Assay, a bias-controlled multiplex PCR, was used to amplify TCRbeta CDR3 regions from genomic DNA. The authors processed their data as follows. Nucleated cell counts per sample were estimated from amplification of reference gene primers within the assay. To quantify the absolute abundance of each unique TCRbeta CDR3 rearrangement, sequence reads were collapsed and filtered. Productive Simpson clonality was computed per sample as the square root of Simpson's diversity index over productive rearrangements. TCRdb limited this immuneACCESS table to in-frame rearrangements with V and J called. A share of clones is missing; checked studies link under half to unresolved V genes, and the rest is unexplained. That table supplies the V and J calls and clone size; D and trimming were determined from the DNA. This sample comprises about 260,000 clones, more than 80% of them detected only once. Over 0.75% of the sample is in the top ten clones.

Participants in the prospective study were enrolled through a virtual design, were aged 18 to 89 years, and lived in about two dozen United States geographic areas. Cohort assignment in the prospective study relied on participant-reported clinical history from a screening survey and a study questionnaire. Exposed participants had been in contact with someone with a PCR-confirmed or clinician-diagnosed COVID-19 case within 2 weeks of study entry. Mobile phlebotomists in the prospective study collected whole blood, serum and a nasopharyngeal or oropharyngeal swab from every participant. Prospective study participants could optionally give additional blood draws and questionnaires over an approximately two-month period. Before DNA extraction, blood samples from the prospective study were shipped at room temperature or frozen. The germline V gene (reference sequence) supplies CDR1 LGHDT and CDR2 YNNKEL. The CDR3 runs 14 amino acids, cysteine and phenylalanine included. Just the 42-base CDR3 DNA is kept, in frame starting at base 1. For this chain, trimming is 3 bases at the V end and 3 bases at the J end, and the number of junction bases without a gene match is 3.

Sequenced: PBMCs or T cells enriched from blood (not recorded which). This clonotype originated in a man aged 50-59 years who had been exposed to COVID-19. The chain links TRBV3-1 (or the pseudogene TRBV3-2) with TRBJ1-1, with 8 bases matching TRBD1. The CDR3 here reads CASSQYRGDTEAFF. The DNA is as follows: TGTGCCAGCAGCCAGTACAGGGGGGACACTGAAGCTTTCTTT.